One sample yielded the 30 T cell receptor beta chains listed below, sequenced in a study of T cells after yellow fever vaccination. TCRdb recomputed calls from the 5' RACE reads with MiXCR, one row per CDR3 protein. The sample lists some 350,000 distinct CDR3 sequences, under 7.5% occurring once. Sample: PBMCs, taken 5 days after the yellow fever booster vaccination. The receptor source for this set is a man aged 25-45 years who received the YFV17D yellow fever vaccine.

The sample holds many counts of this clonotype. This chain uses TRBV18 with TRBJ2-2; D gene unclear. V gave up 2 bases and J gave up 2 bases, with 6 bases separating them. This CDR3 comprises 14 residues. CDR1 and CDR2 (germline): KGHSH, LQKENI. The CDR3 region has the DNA TGTGCCAGCTCACCAGTTGGTAACACCGGGGAGCTGTTTTTT. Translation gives CASSPVGNTGELFF.

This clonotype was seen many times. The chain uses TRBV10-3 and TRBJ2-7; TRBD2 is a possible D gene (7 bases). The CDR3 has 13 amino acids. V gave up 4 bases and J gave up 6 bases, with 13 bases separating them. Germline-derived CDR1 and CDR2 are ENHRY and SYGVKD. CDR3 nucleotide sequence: TGTGCCATCAGTGGCTTGGGGGGGCGCGAGCAGTACTTC. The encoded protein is CAISGLGGREQYF.

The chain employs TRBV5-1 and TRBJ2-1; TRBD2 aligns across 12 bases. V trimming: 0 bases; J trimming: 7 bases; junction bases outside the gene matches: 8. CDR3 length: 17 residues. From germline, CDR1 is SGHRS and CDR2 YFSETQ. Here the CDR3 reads CASSLEVPSGRANEQFF. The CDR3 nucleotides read TGCGCCAGCAGCTTGGAAGTACCTAGCGGGAGGGCGAATGAGCAGTTCTTC.

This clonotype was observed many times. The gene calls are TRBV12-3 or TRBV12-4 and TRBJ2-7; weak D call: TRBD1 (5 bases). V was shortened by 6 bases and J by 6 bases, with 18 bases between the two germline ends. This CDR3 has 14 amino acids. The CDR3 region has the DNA TGTGCCAGCAGCCTTGGATTGGGGCTTGGCGAGCAGTACTTC. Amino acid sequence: CASSLGLGLGEQYF.

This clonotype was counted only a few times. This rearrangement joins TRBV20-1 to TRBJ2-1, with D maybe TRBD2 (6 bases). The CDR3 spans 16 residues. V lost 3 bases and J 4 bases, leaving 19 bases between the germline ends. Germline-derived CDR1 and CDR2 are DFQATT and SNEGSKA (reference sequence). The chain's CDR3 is CSASISGGRDYNEQFF. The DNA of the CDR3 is TGCAGTGCTAGTATCTCCGGTGGGCGGGATTACAATGAGCAGTTCTTC.

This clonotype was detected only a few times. CDR3 region: CASSYGQGAQLLSEQFF. The CDR3 DNA sequence: TGTGCCAGCAGTTACGGACAGGGGGCTCAGCTTCTTTCCGAGCAGTTCTTC. The chain recombines TRBV27 with TRBJ2-1; TRBD1 agrees at 11 bases. The CDR3 has 17 amino acids. The germline gives CDR1 MNHEY, CDR2 SMNVEV (reference sequence). V gave up 4 bases and J gave up 10 bases; unmatched junction bases: 15.

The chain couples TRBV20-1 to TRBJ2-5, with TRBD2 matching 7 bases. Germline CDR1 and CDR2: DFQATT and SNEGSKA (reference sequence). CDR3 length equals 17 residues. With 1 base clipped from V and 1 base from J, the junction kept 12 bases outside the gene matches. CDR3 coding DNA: TGCAGTGCTAGAGCACCTTCCGAGACTAGCATCCAAGAGACCCAGTACTTC. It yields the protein CSARAPSETSIQETQYF.

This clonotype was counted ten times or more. CDR3 sequence: CASSPRTSGRTDTQYF. CDR3 coding DNA: TGCGCCAGCAGCCCGCGGACTAGCGGGAGGACAGATACGCAGTATTTT. This chain connects TRBV5-1 to TRBJ2-3, with 14 bases lining up with TRBD2. Germline V gene data show CDR1 as SGHRS and CDR2 as YFSETQ. Unmatched junction bases numbered 4, after V lost 4 bases and J lost 3 bases. This CDR3 region has 16 residues.

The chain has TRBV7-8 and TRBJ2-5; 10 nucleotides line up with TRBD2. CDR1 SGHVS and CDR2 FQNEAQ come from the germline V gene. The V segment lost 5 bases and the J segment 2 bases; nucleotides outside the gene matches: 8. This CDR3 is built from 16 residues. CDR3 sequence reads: CASSQTSLAGQETQYF. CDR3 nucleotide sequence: TGTGCCAGCAGCCAGACCTCACTAGCGGGACAAGAGACCCAGTACTTC.

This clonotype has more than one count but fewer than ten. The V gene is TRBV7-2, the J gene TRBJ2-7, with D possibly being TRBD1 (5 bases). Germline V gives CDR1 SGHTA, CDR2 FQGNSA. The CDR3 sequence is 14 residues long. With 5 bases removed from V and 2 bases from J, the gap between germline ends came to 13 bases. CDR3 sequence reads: CASSLQVSTYEQYF. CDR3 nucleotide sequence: TGTGCCAGCAGCCTACAGGTTTCGACCTACGAGCAGTACTTC.

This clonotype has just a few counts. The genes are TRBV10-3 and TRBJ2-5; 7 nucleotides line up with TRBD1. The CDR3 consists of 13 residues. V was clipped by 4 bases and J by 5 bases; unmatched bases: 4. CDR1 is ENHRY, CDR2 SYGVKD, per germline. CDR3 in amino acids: CAISAVQGETQYF. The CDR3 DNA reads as TGTGCCATCAGTGCTGTACAGGGGGAGACCCAGTACTTC.

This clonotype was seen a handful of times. Written as DNA, the CDR3 is TGTGCCACCAGCAGGAGCGGGAGGTCTATTGTCGAGCAGTACTTC. Protein sequence: CATSRSGRSIVEQYF. The V gene is TRBV15, the J gene TRBJ2-7; 9 bases match TRBD2. Germline CDR1 is LNHNV and CDR2 is YYDKDF (reference sequence). CDR3 length: 15 amino acids. Germline trimming cut 3 bases from V and 6 bases from J; bases unmatched to any gene: 9.

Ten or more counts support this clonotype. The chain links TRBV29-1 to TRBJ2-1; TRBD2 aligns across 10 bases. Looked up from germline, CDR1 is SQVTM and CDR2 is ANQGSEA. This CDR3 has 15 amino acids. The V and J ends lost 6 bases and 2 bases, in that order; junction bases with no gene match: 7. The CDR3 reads CSVASGTSAYNEQFF. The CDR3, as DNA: TGCAGCGTCGCGTCCGGGACTAGCGCCTACAATGAGCAGTTCTTC.

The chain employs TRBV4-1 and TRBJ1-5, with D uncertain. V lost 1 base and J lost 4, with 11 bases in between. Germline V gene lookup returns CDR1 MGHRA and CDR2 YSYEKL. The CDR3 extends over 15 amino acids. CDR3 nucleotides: TGCGCCAGCAGCCAAGTAGGGCAGAGAAATCAGCCCCAGCATTTT. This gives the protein CASSQVGQRNQPQHF.

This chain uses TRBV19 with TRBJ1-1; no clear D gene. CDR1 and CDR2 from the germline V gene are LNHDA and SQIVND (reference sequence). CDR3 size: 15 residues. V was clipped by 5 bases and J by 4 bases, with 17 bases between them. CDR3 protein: CASSEVPLLATEAFF. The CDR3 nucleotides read TGTGCCAGTAGTGAGGTGCCATTACTGGCCACTGAAGCTTTCTTT.

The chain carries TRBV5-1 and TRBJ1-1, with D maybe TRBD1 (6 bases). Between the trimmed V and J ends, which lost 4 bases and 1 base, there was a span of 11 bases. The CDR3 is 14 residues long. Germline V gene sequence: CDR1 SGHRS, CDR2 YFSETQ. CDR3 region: CASSTQGGNTEAFF. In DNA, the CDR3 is TGCGCCAGCAGCACACAGGGCGGGAACACTGAAGCTTTCTTT.

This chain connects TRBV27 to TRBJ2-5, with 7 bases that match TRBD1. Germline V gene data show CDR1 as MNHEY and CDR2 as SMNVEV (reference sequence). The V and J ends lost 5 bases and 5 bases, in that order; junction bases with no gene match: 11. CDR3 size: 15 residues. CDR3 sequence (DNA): TGTGCCAGCAGTCCCGACAGGGCAAGAGGGGAGACCCAGTACTTC. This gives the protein CASSPDRARGETQYF.

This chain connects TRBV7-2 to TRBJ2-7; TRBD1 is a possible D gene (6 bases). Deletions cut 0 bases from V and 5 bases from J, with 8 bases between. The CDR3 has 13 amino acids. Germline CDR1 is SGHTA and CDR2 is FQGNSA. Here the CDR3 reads CASSLAYRDEQYF. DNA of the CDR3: TGTGCCAGCAGCTTAGCGTACAGGGACGAGCAGTACTTC.

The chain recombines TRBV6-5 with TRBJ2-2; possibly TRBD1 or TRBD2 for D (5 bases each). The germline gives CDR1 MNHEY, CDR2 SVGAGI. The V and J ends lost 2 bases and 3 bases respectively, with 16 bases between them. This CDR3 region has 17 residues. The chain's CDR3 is CASSYETGTPYTGELFF. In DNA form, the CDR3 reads TGTGCCAGCAGTTACGAGACCGGGACGCCTTACACCGGGGAGCTGTTTTTT.

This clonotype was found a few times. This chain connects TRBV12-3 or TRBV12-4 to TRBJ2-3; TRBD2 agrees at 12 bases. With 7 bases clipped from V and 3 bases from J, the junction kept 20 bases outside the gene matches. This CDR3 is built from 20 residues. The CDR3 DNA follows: TGTGCCAGCACCTTAGCGTTGACTAGCGGGAGCATGGGCGGGACAGATACGCAGTATTTT. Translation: CASTLALTSGSMGGTDTQYF.

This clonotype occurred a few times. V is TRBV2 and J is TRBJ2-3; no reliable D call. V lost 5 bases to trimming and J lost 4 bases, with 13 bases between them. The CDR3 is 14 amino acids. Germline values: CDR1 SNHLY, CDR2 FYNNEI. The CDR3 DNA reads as TGTGCCAGCAGTTCCCCTCCTCGTGCAGATACGCAGTATTTT. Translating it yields CASSSPPRADTQYF.

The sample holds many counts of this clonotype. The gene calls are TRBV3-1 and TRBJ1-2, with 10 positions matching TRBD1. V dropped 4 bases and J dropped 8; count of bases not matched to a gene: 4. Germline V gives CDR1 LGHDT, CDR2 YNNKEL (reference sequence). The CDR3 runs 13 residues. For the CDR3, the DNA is TGTGCCAGCAGCCGGGACAGGGGAGGCGGCTACACCTTC. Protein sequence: CASSRDRGGGYTF.

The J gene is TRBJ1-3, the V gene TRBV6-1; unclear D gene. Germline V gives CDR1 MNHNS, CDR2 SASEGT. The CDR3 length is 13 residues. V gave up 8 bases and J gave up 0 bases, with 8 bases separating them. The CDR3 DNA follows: TGTGCCAGCGGCTTATCCTCTGGAAACACCATATATTTT. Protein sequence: CASGLSSGNTIYF.

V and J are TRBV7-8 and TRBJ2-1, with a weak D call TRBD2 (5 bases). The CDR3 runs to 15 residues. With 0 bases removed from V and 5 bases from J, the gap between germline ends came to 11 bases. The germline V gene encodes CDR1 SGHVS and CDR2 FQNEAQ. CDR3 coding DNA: TGTGCCAGCAGCTTAGCCACTAGTAAGGACAATGAGCAGTTCTTC. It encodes CASSLATSKDNEQFF.

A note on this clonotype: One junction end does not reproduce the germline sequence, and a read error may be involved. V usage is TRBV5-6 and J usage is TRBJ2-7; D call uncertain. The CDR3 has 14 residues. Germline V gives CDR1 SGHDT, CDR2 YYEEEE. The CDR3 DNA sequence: TGTGCCAGCAGCTCGGCGGTGTCTCGCTACGAGCCGTACTTC. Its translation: CASSSAVSRYEPYF.

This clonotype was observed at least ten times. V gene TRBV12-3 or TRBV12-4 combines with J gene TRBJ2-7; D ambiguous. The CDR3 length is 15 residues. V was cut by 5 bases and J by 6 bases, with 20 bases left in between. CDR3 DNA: TGTGCCAGCAGTGGCCTGGGCACCCCGTTGGGCGAGCAGTACTTC. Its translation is CASSGLGTPLGEQYF.

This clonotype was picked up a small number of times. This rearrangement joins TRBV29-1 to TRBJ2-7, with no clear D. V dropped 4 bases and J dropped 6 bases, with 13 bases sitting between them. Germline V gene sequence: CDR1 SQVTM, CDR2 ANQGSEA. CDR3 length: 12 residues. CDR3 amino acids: CSVGRDLSEQYF. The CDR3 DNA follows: TGCAGCGTTGGAAGGGATCTAAGCGAGCAGTACTTC.

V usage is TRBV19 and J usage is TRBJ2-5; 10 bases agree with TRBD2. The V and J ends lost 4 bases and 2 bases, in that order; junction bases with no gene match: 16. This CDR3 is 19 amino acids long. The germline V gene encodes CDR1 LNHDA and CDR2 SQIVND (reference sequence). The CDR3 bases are TGTGCCAGTAGTAGGGACATCAGACAAGCGGGAGGGCTGCAAGAGACCCAGTACTTC. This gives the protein CASSRDIRQAGGLQETQYF.

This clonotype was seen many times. As DNA, the CDR3 is TGTGCCAGCAGCCACAGGGAATCAGATACGCAGTATTTT. This translates into CASSHRESDTQYF. The V gene is TRBV6-4, the J gene TRBJ2-3, with a weak D call TRBD1 (6 bases). Germline V CDR1 and CDR2: MRHNA, SNTAGT. CDR3 length equals 13 residues. The V end lost 6 bases, the J end lost 4 bases, and 11 bases lay between the germline ends.

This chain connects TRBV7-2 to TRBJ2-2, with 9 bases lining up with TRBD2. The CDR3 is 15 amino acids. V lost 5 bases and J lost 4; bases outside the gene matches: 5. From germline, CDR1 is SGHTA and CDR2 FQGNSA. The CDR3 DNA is TGTGCCAGCAGCGTTGGACTAGCGACCACCGGGGAGCTGTTTTTT. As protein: CASSVGLATTGELFF.